This record covers a single T cell receptor beta chain. The clone's antigen remains unknown. The record has no base qualities; no much larger clone is one base away. This sample was included in a study of blood T cell repertoires in COVID-19 (dated by TCRdb to 2020 to 2022). About the study as a whole: The collaborator samples originated in the United States, Italy and Spain and spanned the acute and convalescent phases of COVID-19. The material from the prospective study consisted of cDNA or gDNA derived from T cells, B-cell-depleted T cells, or PBMCs. Subjects who had been exposed to COVID-19, were actively infected with it, or had recovered from it provided the deeply sampled blood TCRbeta repertoires that made up the dataset. Where HLA class I and class II types were available, the types were taken from metadata supplied by the sample provider, not from assay-based typing. Samples came from the ongoing ImmuneRACE study (first 160 participants) plus 1,254 subjects from 6 global collaborators. The sample metadata nearly always contained a de-identified subject ID, COVID-19 status, age in years and sex. A freely available public database, intended as a resource for researchers studying the immune response to SARS-CoV-2, is where the repertoires were released. Overall study results and their limits: The amount of clinical and demographic metadata varied by source and participant and was provided uncurated.

Trimming accounts for 0 bases at V and 4 bases at J, while the number of junction bases matched to no gene is 7. CDR1 and CDR2, looked up from the germline V gene (reference sequence), are LNHNV and YYDKDF. The CDR3 contains 18 residues, cysteine and phenylalanine counted. Kept here is only the CDR3 DNA, which spans 54 bases and is read in frame from base 1. TCRbeta CDR3 regions were amplified from genomic DNA by means of the immunoSEQ Assay, a bias-controlled multiplex PCR. As for the authors' bioinformatics: Nucleated cell counts per sample were estimated from amplification of reference gene primers within the assay. To quantify the absolute abundance of each unique TCRbeta CDR3 rearrangement, sequence reads were collapsed and filtered. For each sample, productive Simpson clonality was calculated as the square root of Simpson's diversity index over productive rearrangements. The table was pulled from immuneACCESS by TCRdb, which kept in-frame rearrangements only. Such tables lose some clones; where checked, under half of the loss comes from unresolved V genes, and the rest has no known cause. Clone size and V and J calls were adopted from that table, with D and trimming inferred from the DNA. Counted in this sample were around 33,000 clones; 90% of them appeared once. The biggest ten clones account for about 21% of the sample.

Collaborating institutions collected whole blood in K2EDTA tubes following their own protocols. For TCRbeta analysis, collaborators shipped samples as frozen whole blood, isolated PBMCs, or DNA extracted from either of those sample types. This clonotype was sampled from an older man with acute or convalescent COVID-19. The sample taken for sequencing was peripheral blood. Recombination linked TRBV15 to TRBJ2-3; TRBD2 matches 13 bases in the middle. The DNA is TGTGCCACCAGCAGAGATCTCCCACTAGCGGGGGGGGCAGATACGCAGTATTTT. Its amino acids are CATSRDLPLAGGADTQYF.